This record covers a single TCR beta chain. Pre-surgery treatment included at least one anti-epileptic drug. The data belong to a study of brain T cells in children with intractable seizures. CDR1 is KGHDR and CDR2 is SFDVKD in the germline V gene. Trimming removed 3 bases at V and 2 bases at J, with 16 bases between. The length of the CDR3 is 17 residues. The method was immunoSEQ multiplex PCR; TCRdb's version includes in-frame clones alone and lacks a portion of them. The sample shows tens of thousands of clones, approximately 94% of them seen only once. The chain carries TRBV24-1 and TRBJ2-1; D is perhaps TRBD1 or TRBD2 (5 bases each). The clonotype originates from a boy under two years old with tuberous sclerosis and intractable seizures. The input for sequencing was peripheral blood, taken at surgery. The CDR3 nucleotides read TGTGCCACCAGTGATCCCGCCGGGGACGCAGCCTACAATGAGCAGTTCTTC. Protein product: CATSDPAGDAAYNEQFF.